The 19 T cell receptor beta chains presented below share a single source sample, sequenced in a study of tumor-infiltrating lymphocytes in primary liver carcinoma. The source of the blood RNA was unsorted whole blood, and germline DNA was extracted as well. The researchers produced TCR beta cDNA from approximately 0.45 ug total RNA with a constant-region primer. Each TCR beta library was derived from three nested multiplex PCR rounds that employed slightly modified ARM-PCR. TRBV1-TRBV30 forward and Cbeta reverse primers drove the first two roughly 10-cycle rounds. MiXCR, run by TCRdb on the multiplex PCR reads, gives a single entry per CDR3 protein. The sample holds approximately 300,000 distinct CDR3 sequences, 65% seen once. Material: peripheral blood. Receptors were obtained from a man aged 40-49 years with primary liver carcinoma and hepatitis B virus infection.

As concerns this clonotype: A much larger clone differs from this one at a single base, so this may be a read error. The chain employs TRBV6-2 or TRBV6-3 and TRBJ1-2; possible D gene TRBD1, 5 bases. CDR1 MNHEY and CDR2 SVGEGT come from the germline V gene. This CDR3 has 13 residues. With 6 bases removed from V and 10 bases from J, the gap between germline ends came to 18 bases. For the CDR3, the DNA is TGTGCCAGCAGATCTCGGAGGGGAACTGCCTACACCTTC. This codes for CASRSRRGTAYTF.

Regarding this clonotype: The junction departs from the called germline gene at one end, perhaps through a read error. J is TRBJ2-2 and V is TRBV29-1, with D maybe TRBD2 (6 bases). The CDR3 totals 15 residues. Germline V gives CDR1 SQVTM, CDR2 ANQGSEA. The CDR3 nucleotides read TGCAGCGTTAATAGTGGTGGAGTATATACCGGGGGGCTGTTTTTT. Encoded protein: CSVNSGGVYTGGLFF.

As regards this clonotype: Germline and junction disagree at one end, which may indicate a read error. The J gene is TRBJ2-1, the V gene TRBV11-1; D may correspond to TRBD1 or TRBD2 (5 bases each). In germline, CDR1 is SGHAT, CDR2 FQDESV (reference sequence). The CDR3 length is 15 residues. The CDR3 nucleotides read TGTGCCAGCAGTAAAGGGGACCCCCGCTACAATGAACAGTTCTTC. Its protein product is CASSKGDPRYNEQFF.

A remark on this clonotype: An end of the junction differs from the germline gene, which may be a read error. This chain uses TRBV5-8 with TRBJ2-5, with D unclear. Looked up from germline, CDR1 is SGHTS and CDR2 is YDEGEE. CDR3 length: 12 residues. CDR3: CVSSTDSKLQYF. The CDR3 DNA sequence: TGTGTCAGCAGCACCGACTCTAAGCTGCAGTACTTC. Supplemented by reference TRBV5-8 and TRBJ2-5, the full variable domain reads EAGVTQSPTHLIKTRGQQATLRCSPISGHTSVYWYQQALGLGLQFLLWYDEGEERNRGNFPPRFSGRQFPNYSSELNVNALELEDSALYLCVSSTDSKLQYFGPGTRLLVL.

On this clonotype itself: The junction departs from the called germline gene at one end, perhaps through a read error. CDR3 DNA: TGCGCCAGCAGCGCGGGGGTGAATACCGGGGAGCTGTTGTTT. Encoded protein: CASSAGVNTGELLF. This sequence joins TRBV5-1 and TRBJ2-2; 7 bases map to TRBD2. The CDR3 is made up of 14 amino acids. Germline loops: CDR1 SGHRS, CDR2 YFSETQ.

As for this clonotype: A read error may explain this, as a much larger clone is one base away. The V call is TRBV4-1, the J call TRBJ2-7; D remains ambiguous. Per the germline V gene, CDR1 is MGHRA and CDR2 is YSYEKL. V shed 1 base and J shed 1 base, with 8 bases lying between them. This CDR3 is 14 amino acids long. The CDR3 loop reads CASSQGPGSYEQYF. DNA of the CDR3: TGCGCCAGCAGCCAAGGGCCAGGATCCTACGAGCAGTACTTC.

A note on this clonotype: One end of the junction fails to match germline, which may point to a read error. The CDR3 is CASSNSGRGAGELFF. The CDR3, as DNA: TGTGCCAGCAGCAACTCCGGACGGGGGGCCGGGGAGCTGTTCTTT. The V call is TRBV11-3, the J call TRBJ2-2, with D tentatively TRBD2 (7 bases). This CDR3 is 15 amino acids long. Germline CDR1 SGHNT, CDR2 YENEEA.

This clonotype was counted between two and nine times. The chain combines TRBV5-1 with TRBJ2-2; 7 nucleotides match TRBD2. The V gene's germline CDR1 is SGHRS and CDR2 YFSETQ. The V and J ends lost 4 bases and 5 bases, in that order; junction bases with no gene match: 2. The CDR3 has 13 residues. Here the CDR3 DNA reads TGCGCCAGCAGCATCGGGAGGACCGGGGAGCTGTTTTTT. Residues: CASSIGRTGELFF.

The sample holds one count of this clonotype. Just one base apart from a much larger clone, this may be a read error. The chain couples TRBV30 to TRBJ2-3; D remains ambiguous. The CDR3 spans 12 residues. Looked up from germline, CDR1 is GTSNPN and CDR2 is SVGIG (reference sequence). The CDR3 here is CAWLNVADAQYF. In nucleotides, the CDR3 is TGTGCCTGGCTTAACGTGGCAGATGCGCAGTATTTT.

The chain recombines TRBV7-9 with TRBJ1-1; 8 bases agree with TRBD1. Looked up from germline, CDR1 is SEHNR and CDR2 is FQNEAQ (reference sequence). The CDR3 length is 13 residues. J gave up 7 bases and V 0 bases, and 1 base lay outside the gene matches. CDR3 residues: CASSLAGTGEAFF. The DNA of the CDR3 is TGTGCCAGCAGCTTAGCCGGGACAGGTGAAGCTTTCTTT.

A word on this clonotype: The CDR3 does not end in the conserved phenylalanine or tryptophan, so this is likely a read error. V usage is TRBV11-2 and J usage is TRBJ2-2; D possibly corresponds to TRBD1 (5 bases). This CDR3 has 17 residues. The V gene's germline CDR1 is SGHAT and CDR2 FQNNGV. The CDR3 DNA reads TGTGCCAGCAGCCCCAGACTCGCCCCCCAGGACACTGGGGAGCTGTTTTCC. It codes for CASSPRLAPQDTGELFS.

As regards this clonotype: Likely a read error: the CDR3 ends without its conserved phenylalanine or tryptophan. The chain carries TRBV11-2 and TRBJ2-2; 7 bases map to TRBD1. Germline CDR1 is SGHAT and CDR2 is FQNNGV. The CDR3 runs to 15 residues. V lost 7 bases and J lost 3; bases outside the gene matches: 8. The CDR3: CASNQNRGHTGELFL. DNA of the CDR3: TGTGCCAGCAACCAAAACAGGGGCCACACCGGGGAGCTGTTTCTT.

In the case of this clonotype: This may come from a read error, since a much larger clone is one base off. The CDR3 nucleotides are TGTGCCAGCAGTTTGGAGGGTGCGGGGAAGTACTTC. Its translation is CASSLEGAGKYF. The chain recombines TRBV12-3 or TRBV12-4 with TRBJ2-4; TRBD2 might be the D (6 bases). This CDR3 is built from 12 residues. V shed 3 bases and J shed 14 bases, with 14 bases lying between them.

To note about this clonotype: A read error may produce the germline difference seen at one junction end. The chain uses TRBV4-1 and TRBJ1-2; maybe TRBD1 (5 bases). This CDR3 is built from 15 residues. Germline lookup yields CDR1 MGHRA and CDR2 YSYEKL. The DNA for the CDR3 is TGCGCCAGCAGCCCTGTTGGCAGGGACTCCTATGGTTACACCTTC. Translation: CASSPVGRDSYGYTF.

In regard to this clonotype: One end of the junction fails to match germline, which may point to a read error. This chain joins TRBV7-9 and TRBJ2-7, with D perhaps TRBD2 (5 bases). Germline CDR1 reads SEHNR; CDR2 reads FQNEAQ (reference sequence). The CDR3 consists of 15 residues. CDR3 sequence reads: CASCLSGSLGSEQCF. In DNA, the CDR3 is TGTGCCAGCTGCTTAAGCGGATCCCTGGGAAGCGAGCAGTGCTTC.

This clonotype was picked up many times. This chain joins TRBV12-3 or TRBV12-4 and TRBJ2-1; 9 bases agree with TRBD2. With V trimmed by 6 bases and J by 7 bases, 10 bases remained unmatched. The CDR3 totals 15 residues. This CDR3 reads CASRTGTSRANEQFF. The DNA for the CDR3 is TGTGCCAGCAGGACCGGGACTAGCAGGGCTAATGAGCAGTTCTTC.

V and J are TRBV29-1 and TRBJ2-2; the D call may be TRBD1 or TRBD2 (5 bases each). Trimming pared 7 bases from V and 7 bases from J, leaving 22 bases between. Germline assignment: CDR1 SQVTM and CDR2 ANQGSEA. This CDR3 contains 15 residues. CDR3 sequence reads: CSDEDRGNPGGELFF. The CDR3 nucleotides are TGCAGCGATGAGGATCGGGGCAACCCGGGCGGGGAGCTGTTTTTT.

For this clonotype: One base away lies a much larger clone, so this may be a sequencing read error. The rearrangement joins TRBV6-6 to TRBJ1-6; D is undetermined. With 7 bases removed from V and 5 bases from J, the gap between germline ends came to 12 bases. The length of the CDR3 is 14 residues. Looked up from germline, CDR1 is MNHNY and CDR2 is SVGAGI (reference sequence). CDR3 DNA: TGTGCCAGCAAGAAATTTAGGGATAATTCACCCCTCCACTTT. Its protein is CASKKFRDNSPLHF.

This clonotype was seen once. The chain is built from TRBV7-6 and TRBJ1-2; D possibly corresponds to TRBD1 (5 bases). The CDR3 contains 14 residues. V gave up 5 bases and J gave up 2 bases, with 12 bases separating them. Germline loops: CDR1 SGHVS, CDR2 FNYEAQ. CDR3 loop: CASSQLTVNYGYTF. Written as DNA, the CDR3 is TGTGCCAGCAGCCAGCTGACAGTAAACTATGGCTACACCTTC.